A selection of T cell receptor beta chains follows, all from one sample in a study of T cell repertoires in ileal Crohn's disease. Measured with immunoSEQ multiplex PCR; TCRdb has only the in-frame clones, and not every one. The sample lists over 2,000 clones; 93% were seen once. Sequenced input: ileal tissue. These receptor sequences come from an adult with Crohn's disease. Both conserved end residues are part of each CDR3. Clone size is shown for a subset of rows, as once, few, many or a class of expanded clone.

-,TRBJ2-5,TRBV9,CASSVADPGSQETQYF
-,TRBJ2-3,TRBV10-1,CASSETGRTDTQYF
-,TRBJ2-5,TRBV21-1,CASSKKPDGTGGETQYF
few,TRBJ1-2,TRBV7-9,CASSPPVGQYTF
-,TRBJ1-1,TRBV5-4,CASSSSRGQTEAFF
-,TRBJ1-1,TRBV5-1,CASSDRQGAFTEAFF
-,TRBJ1-2,TRBV5-4,CASSPGTGSVNYGYTF
-,TRBJ2-5,TRBV5-1,CASSLASLQETQYF
-,TRBJ1-2,TRBV11-3,CASSLGSGNYGYTF
once,TRBJ2-2,TRBV11-2,CASSFGAGTGTSGTGELFF
-,TRBJ2-7,TRBV10-2,CASSGSGVEQYF
-,TRBJ2-7,TRBV19,CASSIGRDSYEQYF
-,TRBJ2-7,TRBV9,CASSSGPGQKYEQYF
-,TRBJ1-4,TRBV4-3,CASSQDQGRGLSVDEKLFF
-,TRBJ2-3,TRBV6-5,CASREAGSTDTQYF
once,TRBJ2-7,TRBV5-6,CASSFFRAEEQYF
-,TRBJ2-7,TRBV6-5,CASSSKTSWGFYEQYF
-,TRBJ1-6,TRBV6-1,CASSESTGGSSPLHF
-,TRBJ1-1,TRBV5-1,CASSPSEGVNTEAFF
-,TRBJ2-7,TRBV7-9,CASSTISWEQYF
-,TRBJ1-5,TRBV5-1,CASSLTGDNQPQHF
-,TRBJ2-7,TRBV30,CAWSPEGYEQYF
-,TRBJ2-1,TRBV20-1,CSASSDNEQFF
-,TRBJ2-1,TRBV7-2,CASSPLFGEQFF
-,TRBJ2-5,TRBV29-1,CSVVLAEGAQYF
-,TRBJ1-2,TRBV7-9,CASSPSSRDYGYTF
-,TRBJ2-5,TRBV27,CASSHGTPRVQETQYF
-,TRBJ1-3,TRBV5-4,CASSFQGTGNTIYF
-,TRBJ2-7,TRBV19,CASSIGSSYEQYF
-,TRBJ1-1,TRBV27,CASSLSWNTEAFF
-,TRBJ2-3,TRBV5-1,CASSPTTDTQYF
-,TRBJ2-1,TRBV5-6,CASSLVAGVSQFF
-,TRBJ2-5,TRBV7-2,CASSSGTAGTQYF
-,TRBJ2-7,TRBV7-9,CASSLGLAESSYEQYF
-,TRBJ1-5,TRBV19,CASSRDRAGNQPQHF
-,TRBJ2-5,TRBV11-2,CASSPPEGDRKTQYF
-,TRBJ1-4,TRBV9,CASSRSGSTTNEKLFF
-,TRBJ2-3,TRBV5-6,CASSREFWDTDTQYF
-,TRBJ2-3,TRBV19,CASRETGGPSDTQYF
-,TRBJ2-5,TRBV19,CASSLQGTQETQYF
-,TRBJ2-7,TRBV7-9,CASSLMTTGGEQYF
-,TRBJ2-5,TRBV5-5,CASSPLDWEETQYF
-,TRBJ2-2,TRBV2,CASTIASGTGELFF
-,TRBJ2-7,TRBV18,CASSPLPYEQYF
-,TRBJ1-1,TRBV7-2,CASSLEYGRNTEAFF
-,TRBJ1-1,TRBV5-1,CASRHSWDTEAFF
-,TRBJ1-6,TRBV2,CASSAIRGNSPLHF
-,TRBJ2-1,TRBV6-6,CASSTAKGVNEQFF
-,TRBJ1-4,TRBV7-8,CASSLGPNEKLFF
few,TRBJ1-2,TRBV27,CASAPGTGGDFYGYTF
once,TRBJ2-4,TRBV4-1,CASSQGALGIQYF
-,TRBJ2-1,TRBV12-5,CASGRTSGNGNEQFF
-,TRBJ1-2,TRBV29-1,CSVHSIQGYTF
-,TRBJ1-1,TRBV19,CASSDRGGLTEAFF
-,TRBJ2-7,TRBV15,CATSGHRGSYEQYF